These T cell receptor beta chains were read from a single sample in a study of brain T cells in children with intractable seizures. Clones were read by immunoSEQ multiplex PCR, and TCRdb kept only the in-frame ones, dropping some. The data hold about 80,000 clones, with approximately 90% observed a single time. The source material was peripheral blood, sampled at surgery. All receptors derive from a girl aged 2 to 9 with Rasmussen encephalitis and intractable seizures. CDR3s include the opening cysteine and the closing phenylalanine or tryptophan. For some rows the clone size is stated as once, few or many, or as a class when expanded; others skip it.

abundance,v_gene,j_gene,CDR3aa
-,TRBV4-2,TRBJ1-1,CASSQDRGGTEAFF
-,TRBV14,TRBJ2-7,CASSQELGFSGTGSSYEQYF
-,TRBV7-2,TRBJ1-5,CASSPRQGGQPQHF
-,TRBV4-2,TRBJ1-3,CASSQEKGRDISGNTIYF
-,TRBV24-1,TRBJ1-2,CATIESGPGPYYGYTF
once,TRBV2,TRBJ2-3,CASSSGGTDTQYF
-,TRBV5-5,TRBJ2-7,CASSGLPGYLRDEQYF
-,TRBV15,TRBJ2-7,CATSTPGTLYEQYF
-,TRBV30,TRBJ1-5,CAWSVRRSDQPQHF
-,TRBV7-9,TRBJ1-5,CASSGVGGGQPQHF
-,TRBV7-9,TRBJ1-1,CASVRGLEAFF
-,TRBV7-6,TRBJ2-7,CASSPAAGGFTGKYF
-,TRBV7-9,TRBJ2-7,CASSSYDRDSYEQYF
-,TRBV15,TRBJ2-7,CATSPRASYEQYF
few,TRBV7-9,TRBJ1-2,CASVVAGSGYGYTF
-,TRBV7-9,TRBJ2-5,CASSSLTLGETQYF
-,TRBV5-5,TRBJ2-7,CASSVTYEQYF
-,TRBV11-2,TRBJ2-2,CASSLVQVGELFF
-,TRBV28,TRBJ2-7,CASSFLSPDYRSSYEQYF
-,TRBV30,TRBJ1-1,CAWRVGTANTEAFF
once,TRBV30,TRBJ1-1,CAGSNRGNTEAFF
-,TRBV25-1,TRBJ1-6,CASSERQGAGSPLHF